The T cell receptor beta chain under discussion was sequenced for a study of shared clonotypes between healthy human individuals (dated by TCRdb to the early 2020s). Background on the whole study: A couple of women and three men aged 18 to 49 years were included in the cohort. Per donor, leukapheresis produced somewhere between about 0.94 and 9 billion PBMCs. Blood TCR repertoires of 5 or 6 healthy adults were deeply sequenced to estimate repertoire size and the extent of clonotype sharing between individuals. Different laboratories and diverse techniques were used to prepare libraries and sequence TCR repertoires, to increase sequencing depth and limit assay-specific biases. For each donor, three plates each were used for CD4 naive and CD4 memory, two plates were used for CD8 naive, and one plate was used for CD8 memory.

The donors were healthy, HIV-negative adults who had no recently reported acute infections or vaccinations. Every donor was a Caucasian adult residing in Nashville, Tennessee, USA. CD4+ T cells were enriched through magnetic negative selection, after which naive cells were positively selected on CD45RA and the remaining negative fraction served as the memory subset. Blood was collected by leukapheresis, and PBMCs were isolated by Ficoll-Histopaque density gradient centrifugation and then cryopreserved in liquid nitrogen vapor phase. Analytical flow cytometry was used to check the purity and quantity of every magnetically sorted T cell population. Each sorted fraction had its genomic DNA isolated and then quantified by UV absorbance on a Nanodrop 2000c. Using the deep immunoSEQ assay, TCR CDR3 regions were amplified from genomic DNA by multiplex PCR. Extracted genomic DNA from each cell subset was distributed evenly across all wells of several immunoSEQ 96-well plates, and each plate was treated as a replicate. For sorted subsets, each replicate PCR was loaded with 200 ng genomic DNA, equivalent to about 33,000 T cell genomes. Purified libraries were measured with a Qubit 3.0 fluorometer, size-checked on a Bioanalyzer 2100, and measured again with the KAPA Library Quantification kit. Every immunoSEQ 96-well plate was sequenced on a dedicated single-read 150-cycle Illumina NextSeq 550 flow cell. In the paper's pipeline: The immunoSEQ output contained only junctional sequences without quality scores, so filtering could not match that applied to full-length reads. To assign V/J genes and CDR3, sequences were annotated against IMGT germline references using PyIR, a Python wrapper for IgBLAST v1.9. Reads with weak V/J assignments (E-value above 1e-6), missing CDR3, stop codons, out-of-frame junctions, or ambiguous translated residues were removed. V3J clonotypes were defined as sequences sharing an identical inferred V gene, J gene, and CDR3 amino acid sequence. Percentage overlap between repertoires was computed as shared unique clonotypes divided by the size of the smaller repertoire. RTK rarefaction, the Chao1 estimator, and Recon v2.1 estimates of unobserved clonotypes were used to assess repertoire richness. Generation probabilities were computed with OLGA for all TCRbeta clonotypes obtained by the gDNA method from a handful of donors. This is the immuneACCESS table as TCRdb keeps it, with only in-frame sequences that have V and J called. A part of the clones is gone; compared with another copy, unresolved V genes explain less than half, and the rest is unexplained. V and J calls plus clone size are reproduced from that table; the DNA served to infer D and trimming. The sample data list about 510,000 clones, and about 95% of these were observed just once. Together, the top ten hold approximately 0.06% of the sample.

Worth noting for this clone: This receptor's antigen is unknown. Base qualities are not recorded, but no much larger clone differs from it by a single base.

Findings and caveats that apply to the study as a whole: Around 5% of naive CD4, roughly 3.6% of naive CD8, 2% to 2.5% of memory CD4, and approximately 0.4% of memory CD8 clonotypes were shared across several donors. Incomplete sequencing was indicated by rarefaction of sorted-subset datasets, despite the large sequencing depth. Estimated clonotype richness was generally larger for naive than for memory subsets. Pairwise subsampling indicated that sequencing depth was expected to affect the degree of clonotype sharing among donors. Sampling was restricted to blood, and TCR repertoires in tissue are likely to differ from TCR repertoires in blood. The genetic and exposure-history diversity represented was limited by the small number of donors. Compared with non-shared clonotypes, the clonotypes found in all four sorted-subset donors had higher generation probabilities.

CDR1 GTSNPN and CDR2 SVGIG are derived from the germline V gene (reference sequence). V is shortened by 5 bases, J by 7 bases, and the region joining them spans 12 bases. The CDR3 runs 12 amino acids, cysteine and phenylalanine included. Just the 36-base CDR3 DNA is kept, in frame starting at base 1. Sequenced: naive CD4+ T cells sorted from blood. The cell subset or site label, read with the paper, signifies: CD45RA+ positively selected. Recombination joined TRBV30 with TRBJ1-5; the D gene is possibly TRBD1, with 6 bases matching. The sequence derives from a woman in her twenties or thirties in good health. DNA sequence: TGTGCCTGGTCTCAGGGGAAACAGCCCCAGCATTTT. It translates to CAWSQGKQPQHF.